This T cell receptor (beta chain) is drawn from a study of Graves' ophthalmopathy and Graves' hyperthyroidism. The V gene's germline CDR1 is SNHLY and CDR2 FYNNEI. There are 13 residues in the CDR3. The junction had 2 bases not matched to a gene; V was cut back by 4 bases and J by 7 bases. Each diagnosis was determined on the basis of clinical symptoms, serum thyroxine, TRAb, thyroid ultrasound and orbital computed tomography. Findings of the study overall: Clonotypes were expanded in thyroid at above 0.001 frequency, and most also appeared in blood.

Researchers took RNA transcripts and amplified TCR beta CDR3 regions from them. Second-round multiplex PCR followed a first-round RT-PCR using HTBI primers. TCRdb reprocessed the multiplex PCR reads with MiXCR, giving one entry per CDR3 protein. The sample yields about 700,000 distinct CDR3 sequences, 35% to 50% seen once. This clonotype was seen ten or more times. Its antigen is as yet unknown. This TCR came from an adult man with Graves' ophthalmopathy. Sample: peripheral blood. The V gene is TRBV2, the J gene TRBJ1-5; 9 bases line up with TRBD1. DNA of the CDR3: TGTGCCAGCAGTGGGGACAGGGAACAGCCCCAGCATTTT. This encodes CASSGDREQPQHF.